The T cell receptor (beta chain) under discussion was sequenced for a study of radiotherapy plus CTLA-4 blockade in lung cancer (dated by TCRdb to the late 2010s). Describing the broader study: Objective responses occurred in approximately 17% of enrolled patients, and 30% to 40% achieved disease control. Study-level results and caveats: Early dynamic changes in blood T cell clones, together with increased serum interferon-beta after radiation, were reported as the strongest predictors of response. After treatment with radiotherapy and ipilimumab, TCR clones that originated in tumors expanded in peripheral blood.

About this clone: There is no known antigen for this receptor. Per-base quality was not reported, and no clone a single base away is much larger than it.

The study evaluated CTLA-4 blockade (ipilimumab) given together with focal radiation therapy in patients who had chemo-refractory metastatic non-small-cell lung cancer. The library relied on the immunoSEQ multiplex PCR assay. TCRdb took this table from immuneACCESS and kept in-frame rearrangements with V and J called. Such tables lack part of the clones; where checked against another copy, unresolved V genes explain under half of the gap, and the rest is unexplained. Within this sample are some 50,000 clones, with around 85% of them counted one time only. In total, the top ten clones hold 2.5% to 4% of the sample. From a lookup of the germline V gene, CDR1 and CDR2 are ENHRY and SYGVKD. Deletion took 7 bases off V and 0 bases off J, with a span of 10 bases between the germline ends. The CDR3, from cysteine to phenylalanine, totals 13 residues. Only the CDR3 region is kept as DNA, spanning 39 bases read in frame from base 1.

The rearranged chain carries TRBV10-3 and TRBJ2-7; the D segment could be TRBD2, given 6 matching bases. The origin of this receptor is a human donor with non-small cell lung cancer who had a partial response to radiotherapy plus ipilimumab. Sequenced material: peripheral blood, taken from a patient treated with radiotherapy plus ipilimumab. The encoded CDR3 is CAIMGTASYEQYF. At the DNA level, the sequence is TGTGCCATCATGGGGACTGCCTCCTACGAGCAGTACTTC.